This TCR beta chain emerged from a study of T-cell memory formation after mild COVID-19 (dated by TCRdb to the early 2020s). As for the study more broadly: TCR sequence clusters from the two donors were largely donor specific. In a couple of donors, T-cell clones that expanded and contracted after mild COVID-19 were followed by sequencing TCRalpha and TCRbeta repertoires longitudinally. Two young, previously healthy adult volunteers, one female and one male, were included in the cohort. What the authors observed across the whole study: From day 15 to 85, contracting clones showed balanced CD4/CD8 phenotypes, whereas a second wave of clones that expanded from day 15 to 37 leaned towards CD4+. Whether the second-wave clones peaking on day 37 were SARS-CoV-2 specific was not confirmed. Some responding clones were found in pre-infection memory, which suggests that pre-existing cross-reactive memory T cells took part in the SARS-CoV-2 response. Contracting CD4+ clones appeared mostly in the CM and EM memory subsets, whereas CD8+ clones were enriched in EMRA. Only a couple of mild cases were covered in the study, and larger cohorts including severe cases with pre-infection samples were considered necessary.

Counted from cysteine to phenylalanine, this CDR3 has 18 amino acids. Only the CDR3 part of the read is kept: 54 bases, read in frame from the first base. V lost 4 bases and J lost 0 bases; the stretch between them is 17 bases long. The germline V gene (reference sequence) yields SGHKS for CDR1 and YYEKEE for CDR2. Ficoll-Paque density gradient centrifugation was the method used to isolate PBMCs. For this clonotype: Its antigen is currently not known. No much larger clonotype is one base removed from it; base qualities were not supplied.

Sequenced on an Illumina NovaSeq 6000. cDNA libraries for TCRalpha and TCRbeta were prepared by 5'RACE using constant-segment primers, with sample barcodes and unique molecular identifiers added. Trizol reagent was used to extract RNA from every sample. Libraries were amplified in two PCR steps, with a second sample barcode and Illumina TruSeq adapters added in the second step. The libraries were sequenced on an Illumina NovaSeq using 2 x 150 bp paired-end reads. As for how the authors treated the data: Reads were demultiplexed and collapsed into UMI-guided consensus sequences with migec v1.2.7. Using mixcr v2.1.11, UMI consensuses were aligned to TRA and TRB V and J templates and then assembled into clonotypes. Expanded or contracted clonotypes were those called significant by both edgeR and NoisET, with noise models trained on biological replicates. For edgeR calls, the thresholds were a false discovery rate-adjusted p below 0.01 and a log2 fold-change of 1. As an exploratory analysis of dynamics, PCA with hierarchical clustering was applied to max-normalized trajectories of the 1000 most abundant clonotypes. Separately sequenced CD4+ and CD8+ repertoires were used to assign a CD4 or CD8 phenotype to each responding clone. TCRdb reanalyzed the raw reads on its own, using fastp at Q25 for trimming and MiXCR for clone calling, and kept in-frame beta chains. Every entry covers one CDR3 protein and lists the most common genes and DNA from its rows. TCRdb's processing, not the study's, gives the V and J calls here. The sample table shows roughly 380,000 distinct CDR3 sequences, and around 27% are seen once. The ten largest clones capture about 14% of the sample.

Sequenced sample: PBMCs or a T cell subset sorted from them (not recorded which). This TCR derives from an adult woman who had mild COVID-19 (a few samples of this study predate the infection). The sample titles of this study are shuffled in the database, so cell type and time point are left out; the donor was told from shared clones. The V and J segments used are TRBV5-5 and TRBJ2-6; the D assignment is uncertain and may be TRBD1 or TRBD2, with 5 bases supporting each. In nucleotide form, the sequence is TGTGCCAGCAGCCGTCGGGACGCGGCCAGCTCTGGGGCCAACGTCCTGACTTTC. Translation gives CASSRRDAASSGANVLTF.